This T cell receptor beta chain was sequenced in a study of lung T cells in sarcoidosis with Löfgren's syndrome. Germline V gene data show CDR1 as MDHEN and CDR2 as SYDVKM. The CDR3 consists of 14 residues. The V end was cut by 6 bases, the J end by 0 bases, with 9 bases between. This clonotype ranks as medium-sized. The antigen is not known. TCRdb processed the reads anew with MiXCR; each CDR3 protein has one entry. The sample lists a few thousand distinct CDR3 sequences, roughly a fifth occurring once. Study-level points and caveats: TRAV12-1 preferentially paired with TRBV2, with homologous CDR3s. These T cells were suggested, not shown, to recognize a putative antigen.

The sequenced sample was CD4+ T cells from bronchoalveolar lavage. The chain recombines TRBV28 with TRBJ1-3; a weak D match, TRBD1 (6 bases). The receptor's source is a human donor with sarcoidosis (Löfgren's syndrome or another form), or a control subject (not recorded which). CDR3 nucleotide sequence: TGTGCCAGCAGAGTGGACAGCTCTGGAAACACCATATATTTT. This gives the protein CASRVDSSGNTIYF.